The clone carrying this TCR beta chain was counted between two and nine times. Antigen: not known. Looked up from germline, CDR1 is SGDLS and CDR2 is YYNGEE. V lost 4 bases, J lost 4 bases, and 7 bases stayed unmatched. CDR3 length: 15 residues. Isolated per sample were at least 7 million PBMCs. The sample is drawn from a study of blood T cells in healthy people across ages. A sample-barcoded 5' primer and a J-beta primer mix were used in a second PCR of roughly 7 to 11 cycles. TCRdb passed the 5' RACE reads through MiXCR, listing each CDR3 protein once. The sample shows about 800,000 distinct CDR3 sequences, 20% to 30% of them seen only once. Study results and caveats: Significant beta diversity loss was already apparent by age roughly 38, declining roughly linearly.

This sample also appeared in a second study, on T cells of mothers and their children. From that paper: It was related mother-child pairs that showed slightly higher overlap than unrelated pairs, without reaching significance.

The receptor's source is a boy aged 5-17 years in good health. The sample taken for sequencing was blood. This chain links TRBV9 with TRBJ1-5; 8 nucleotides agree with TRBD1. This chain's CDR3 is CASSPQGAFNQPQHF. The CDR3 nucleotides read TGTGCCAGCAGCCCGCAGGGGGCATTTAATCAGCCCCAGCATTTT.